This TCR beta chain was recovered during a study of blood T cell repertoires in COVID-19. Sequencing was performed with immunoSEQ multiplex PCR; in TCRdb, only in-frame clones are kept and a portion is missing. The data contain 90,000 to 120,000 clones, over 75% of them seen just once; the ten biggest clones take up roughly 4%. This clone has a single count. The receptor was derived from a woman aged 70-85 years with acute or convalescent COVID-19. Sequenced input: peripheral blood.

The CDR3 DNA sequence: TGCGCCAGCAGCGCGACAGGGATAACTAATGAAAAACTGTTTTTT. Amino acid sequence: CASSATGITNEKLFF. This chain connects TRBV5-1 to TRBJ1-4; 7 nucleotides align to TRBD1. Germline loops: CDR1 SGHRS, CDR2 YFSETQ. The CDR3 has 15 residues. V shed 4 bases and J 1 base; nucleotides not matched to a gene: 4.